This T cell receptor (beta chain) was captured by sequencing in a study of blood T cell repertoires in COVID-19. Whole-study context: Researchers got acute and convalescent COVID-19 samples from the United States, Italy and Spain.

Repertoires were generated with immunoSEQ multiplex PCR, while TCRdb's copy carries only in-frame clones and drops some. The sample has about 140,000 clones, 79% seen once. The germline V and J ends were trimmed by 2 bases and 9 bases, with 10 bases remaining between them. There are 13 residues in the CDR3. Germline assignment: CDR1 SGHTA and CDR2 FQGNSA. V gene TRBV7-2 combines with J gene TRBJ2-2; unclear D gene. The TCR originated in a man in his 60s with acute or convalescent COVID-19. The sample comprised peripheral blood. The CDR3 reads CASSLRSGRELFF. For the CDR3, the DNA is TGTGCCAGCAGCTTAAGATCTGGGCGGGAGCTGTTTTTT.